The 28 T cell receptor beta chains below all came from one sample that was sequenced in a study of identifying expanded T cells in peripheral blood (dated by TCRdb to between 2019 and 2020). Libraries were built with the immunoSEQ multiplex PCR assay. TCRdb stores this immuneACCESS table with in-frame sequences only. Part of the clones is absent; in the studies checked, under half of the shortfall reflects unresolved V genes, and no reason is known for the rest. The sample profile shows some 120,000 clones; more than 75% of them were found once. 3.3% of the sample is in the top ten clones. Source material: blood. The receptors stem from a person aged 18 to 70 in good health.

The chain has TRBV30 and TRBJ2-1; no clear D. The germline V gene has CDR1 GTSNPN and CDR2 SVGIG (reference sequence). The ends were cut back, 2 bases at V and 4 bases at J, with 18 bases in the middle. This CDR3 region has 16 residues. The CDR3 sequence is CAWSLTTVPGYNEQFF. CDR3 nucleotides: TGTGCCTGGAGTTTAACGACCGTCCCGGGTTACAATGAGCAGTTCTTC.

The chain carries TRBV6-1 and TRBJ1-2; D is undetermined. Germline-derived CDR1 and CDR2 are MNHNS and SASEGT. The CDR3 extends over 14 amino acids. The germline V and J ends were trimmed by 7 bases and 0 bases, with 12 bases remaining between them. The CDR3 loop reads CASKLTTANYGYTF. CDR3 nucleotides: TGTGCCAGCAAGCTCACAACAGCTAACTATGGCTACACCTTC.

The gene calls are TRBV5-4 and TRBJ2-3; either TRBD1 or TRBD2 may fit D (6 bases each). This CDR3 has 17 amino acids. Trimming left V 1 base short and J 5 bases short, with 20 bases between. The germline V gene encodes CDR1 SGHNT and CDR2 YYREEE (reference sequence). The CDR3 nucleotides are TGTGCCAGCAGCTTGAACTTACAGGGAGGTCTAAGAGATACGCAGTATTTT. Translation gives CASSLNLQGGLRDTQYF.

V and J are TRBV7-9 and TRBJ1-4; 9 nucleotides align to TRBD1. Trimming removed 0 bases from V and 8 bases from J; junction bases left unmatched: 1. CDR1 is SEHNR and CDR2 is FQNEAQ in the germline V gene (reference sequence). The CDR3 spans 14 residues. The CDR3 protein is CASSLADRGEKLFF. In DNA, the CDR3 is TGTGCCAGCAGCTTAGCGGACAGGGGCGAAAAACTGTTTTTT.

In regard to this clone: A much larger clone sits a single nucleotide away, making a read error possible. The chain joins TRBV27 to TRBJ1-2, with 10 bases aligning to TRBD1. The V and J ends lost 3 bases and 5 bases, in that order; junction bases with no gene match: 0. This CDR3 region has 13 residues. Germline loops: CDR1 MNHEY, CDR2 SMNVEV (reference sequence). The CDR3 sequence is CASSLDRGYGYTF. The CDR3 DNA follows: TGTGCCAGCAGTTTGGACAGGGGGTATGGCTACACCTTC.

This clone has only one observation. V and J are TRBV7-2 and TRBJ1-1; D possibly corresponds to TRBD1 (5 bases). Trimming took 5 bases from V and 1 from J, leaving 8 bases between them. The germline V gene encodes CDR1 SGHTA and CDR2 FQGNSA. The CDR3 has 13 residues. CDR3 nucleotides: TGTGCCAGCAGCCTTACAGGGAACACTGAAGCTTTCTTT. As protein: CASSLTGNTEAFF.

This clone was picked up one time. Other DNA sequences in this sample translate to the same CDR3. V gene TRBV18 combines with J gene TRBJ1-5; D may be TRBD1 (5 bases). Germline V lookup: CDR1 KGHSH, CDR2 LQKENI. The CDR3 loop spans 14 amino acids. With 5 bases removed from V and 0 bases from J, the gap between germline ends came to 8 bases. The CDR3 DNA reads as TGTGCCAGCTCATCCAGGGATAGCAATCAGCCCCAGCATTTT. This codes for CASSSRDSNQPQHF.

The V call is TRBV7-2, the J call TRBJ2-7; D is ambiguous. Germline V CDR1 and CDR2: SGHTA, FQGNSA. The CDR3 totals 13 residues. Trimming cost V 1 base and J 2 bases, with 6 bases left between them. Here the CDR3 reads CASSLGYAYEQYF. The CDR3 nucleotides are TGTGCCAGCAGCTTAGGTTACGCCTACGAGCAGTACTTC.

This clone was observed at least ten times. The chain combines TRBV15 with TRBJ1-3, with 8 bases matching TRBD1. The CDR3 sequence is 13 residues long. The junction had 4 bases not matched to a gene; V was cut back by 8 bases and J by 4 bases. Per germline, CDR1 LNHNV and CDR2 YYDKDF (reference sequence). The CDR3 DNA sequence: TGTGCCACCTCCGGACAGGGAGGAAACACCATATATTTT. Residues: CATSGQGGNTIYF.

The rearrangement links TRBV6-1 to TRBJ1-5, with 9 bases identical to TRBD1. This CDR3 is built from 15 residues. Germline lookup yields CDR1 MNHNS and CDR2 SASEGT. Trimming removed 4 bases from V and 6 bases from J; junction bases left unmatched: 7. The CDR3 nucleotides are TGTGCCAGCAGTGGACCGGACAGGGGAAGTCAGCCCCAGCATTTT. The encoded protein is CASSGPDRGSQPQHF.

The gene calls are TRBV6-1 and TRBJ2-1, with a possible D match to TRBD2 (5 bases). The CDR3 is 14 residues long. V was pared by 3 bases and J by 0 bases, with 6 bases between. From germline, CDR1 is MNHNS and CDR2 SASEGT. The CDR3, as DNA: TGTGCCAGCAGTGAGGGGAGCTCCTACAATGAGCAGTTCTTC. Its protein product is CASSEGSSYNEQFF.

This chain joins TRBV7-9 and TRBJ2-3; a weak D match, TRBD1 (6 bases). V lost 4 bases to trimming and J lost 2 bases, with 19 bases between them. The CDR3 extends over 17 amino acids. Looked up from germline, CDR1 is SEHNR and CDR2 is FQNEAQ (reference sequence). CDR3 in amino acids: CASSYSLTGQHTDTQYF. CDR3 bases: TGTGCCAGCAGCTATTCCCTGACAGGCCAACACACAGATACGCAGTATTTT.

This clone was observed a few times. V and J are TRBV6-1 and TRBJ2-1; TRBD1 matches at 9 bases. J gave up 0 bases and V 6 bases, and 3 bases lay outside the gene matches. The CDR3 spans 15 residues. Germline CDR1 reads MNHNS; CDR2 reads SASEGT. The CDR3 bases are TGTGCCAGCAGGACGGACAGGGGCTCCTACAATGAGCAGTTCTTC. Its protein product is CASRTDRGSYNEQFF.

In its sample, this clone was seen once. The genes are TRBV30 and TRBJ2-7; TRBD1 matches at 10 bases. The CDR3 extends over 14 amino acids. Germline assignment: CDR1 GTSNPN and CDR2 SVGIG (reference sequence). The junction had 2 bases not matched to a gene; V was cut back by 1 base and J by 2 bases. In DNA form, the CDR3 reads TGTGCCTGGAGTGGACAGGGGGCGACCTACGAGCAGTACTTC. This encodes CAWSGQGATYEQYF.

In nucleotides, the CDR3 is TGTGCCAGCAGTAGGCTCCGGGACAGAGATTTTGGTCAGCCCCAGCATTTT. Amino acid sequence: CASSRLRDRDFGQPQHF. The chain couples TRBV27 to TRBJ1-5; 7 bases map to TRBD1. J lost 6 bases, V lost 5 bases, and 16 bases had no gene match. The CDR3 spans 17 residues. Looked up from germline, CDR1 is MNHEY and CDR2 is SMNVEV (reference sequence).

This clone turned up a few times. The chain joins TRBV4-1 to TRBJ2-7; D is perhaps TRBD2 (5 bases). From germline, CDR1 is MGHRA and CDR2 YSYEKL. This CDR3 region has 14 residues. Trimming removed 5 bases from V and 4 bases from J, with 15 bases in between. The chain's CDR3 is CASSRETGSYEQYF. The DNA for the CDR3 is TGCGCCAGCAGCAGGGAAACGGGGTCGTACGAGCAGTACTTC.

V usage is TRBV12-2 and J usage is TRBJ2-7. TRBV12-2 is flagged as a pseudogene. This CDR3 is 16 amino acids long. The CDR3 DNA is TGTGCAAGTCACAATCCGCCGGGACCGTATTACTACGAGCAGTACTTC. Amino acids: CASHNPPGPYYYEQYF.

J is TRBJ1-6 and V is TRBV5-1; a weak D match, TRBD1 (5 bases). The V end was cut by 7 bases, the J end by 7 bases, with 15 bases between. Germline CDR1 and CDR2: SGHRS and YFSETQ. This CDR3 is 14 amino acids long. Written as DNA, the CDR3 is TGCGCCAGCCATGACAGACCTGAGAATTCACCCCTCCACTTT. Translated: CASHDRPENSPLHF.

As concerns this clone: Different DNA sequences within this sample yield the same CDR3. The chain combines TRBV9 with TRBJ2-3; no firm D call. The CDR3 is 13 residues long. Trimming shortened V by 0 bases and J by 4 bases, and 6 bases separated the two germline ends. CDR1 and CDR2 from the germline V gene are SGDLS and YYNGEE. CDR3 in amino acids: CASSVASPDTQYF. CDR3 bases: TGTGCCAGCAGCGTAGCCAGCCCAGATACGCAGTATTTT.

The chain is built from TRBV30 and TRBJ2-5, with 10 bases identical to TRBD2. Germline V gives CDR1 GTSNPN, CDR2 SVGIG (reference sequence). This CDR3 is 16 amino acids long. With V trimmed by 1 base and J by 2 bases, 7 bases remained unmatched. The CDR3 bases are TGTGCCTGGAGTGCCTGGGGGACTAGCGTTCAAGAGACCCAGTACTTC. It codes for CAWSAWGTSVQETQYF.

The rearrangement joins TRBV11-2 to TRBJ2-3, with D perhaps TRBD1 or TRBD2 (6 bases each). V gave up 3 bases and J gave up 1 base, with 20 bases separating them. Germline assignment: CDR1 SGHAT and CDR2 FQNNGV. The CDR3 runs to 18 residues. The chain's CDR3 is CASSFGVMGGVGTDTQYF. The DNA of the CDR3 is TGTGCCAGCAGCTTCGGGGTCATGGGGGGCGTTGGCACAGATACGCAGTATTTT.

The genes are TRBV6-6 and TRBJ2-6; D is unresolved. Germline V gives CDR1 MNHNY, CDR2 SVGAGI (reference sequence). With 9 bases removed from V and 0 bases from J, the gap between germline ends came to 9 bases. The CDR3 extends over 14 amino acids. CDR3 in DNA: TGTGCCAGTAACGGAAACTCTGGGGCCAACGTCCTGACTTTC. Residues: CASNGNSGANVLTF.

Only one count was recorded for this clone. The chain has TRBV15 and TRBJ2-5; D gene ambiguous. V dropped 0 bases and J dropped 4 bases, with 6 bases sitting between them. Germline CDR1 and CDR2: LNHNV and YYDKDF (reference sequence). This CDR3 is 13 amino acids long. CDR3 DNA: TGTGCCACCAGCAGAGATCCTGGAGAGACCCAGTACTTC. This sequence encodes CATSRDPGETQYF. The whole variable domain, remainder taken from reference TRBV15 and TRBJ2-5, is DAMVIQNPRYQVTQFGKPVTLSCSQTLNHNVMYWYQQKSSQAPKLLFHYYDKDFNNEADTPDNFQSRRPNTSFCFLDIRSPGLGDTAMYLCATSRDPGETQYFGPGTRLLVL.

This clone was detected only a few times. This chain connects TRBV30 to TRBJ1-1; 7 bases map to TRBD1. Germline CDR1 and CDR2: GTSNPN and SVGIG (reference sequence). This CDR3 is 13 amino acids long. V was pared by 1 base and J by 11 bases, with 10 bases of the junction left unmatched. The CDR3 spells CAWSATGGQQAFF. CDR3 in DNA: TGTGCCTGGAGTGCAACTGGGGGACAGCAGGCTTTCTTT.

V is TRBV19 and J is TRBJ1-5; D may be TRBD1 (5 bases). This CDR3 spans 16 amino acids. V lost 0 bases and J 2 bases, leaving 11 bases between the germline ends. Germline CDR1 and CDR2: LNHDA and SQIVND (reference sequence). The CDR3 sequence is CASSIDPGRGNQPQHF. The CDR3 DNA sequence: TGTGCCAGTAGTATAGATCCAGGCAGGGGCAATCAGCCCCAGCATTTT.

The chain has TRBV6-5 and TRBJ1-2; possible D gene TRBD1, 5 bases. Deletions cut 2 bases from V and 0 bases from J, with 10 bases between. The CDR3 extends over 15 amino acids. CDR1 is MNHEY, CDR2 SVGAGI, per germline. CDR3 protein: CASSYSGATNYGYTF. The CDR3 bases are TGTGCCAGCAGTTACAGCGGGGCCACTAACTATGGCTACACCTTC.

The gene calls are TRBV7-8 and TRBJ2-7; D is uncertain. V lost 3 bases, J lost 4 bases, and 7 bases lay in between. Germline CDR1 SGHVS, CDR2 FQNEAQ. The CDR3 has 12 residues. The CDR3 nucleotides read TGTGCCAGCAGCTTTTCTACTTACGAGCAGTACTTC. It codes for CASSFSTYEQYF.

The gene calls are TRBV30 and TRBJ1-5; possibly TRBD1 for D (5 bases). Trimming took off 2 bases at V and 7 bases at J, with 12 bases between the two ends. The germline CDR1 and CDR2 sequences are GTSNPN and SVGIG (reference sequence). CDR3 size: 13 residues. This chain's CDR3 is CAWSQQGRQPQHF. CDR3 bases: TGTGCCTGGAGTCAGCAGGGACGGCAGCCCCAGCATTTT. The entire variable domain, with the rest obtained from reference TRBV30 and TRBJ1-5, is as follows: SQTIHQWPATLVQPVGSPLSLECTVEGTSNPNLYWYRQAAGRGLQLLFYSVGIGQISSEVPQNLSASRPQDRQFILSSKKLLLSDSGFYLCAWSQQGRQPQHFGDGTRLSIL.